Below are 20 T cell receptor beta chains sequenced from a single sample in a study of PD-1 blockade in classical Hodgkin lymphoma. Method: immunoSEQ multiplex PCR; TCRdb's copy keeps in-frame clones and lacks some. This table has 100,000 or so clones, over 85% appearing once. Time point: cycle 4 day 1 (C4D1), after more than five weeks of nivolumab. All patients relapsed after autologous stem cell transplantation, and brentuximab vedotin exposure varied. Sequenced material: peripheral blood mononuclear cells (PBMCs), taken before the fourth cycle of nivolumab. These receptors all stem from a human donor with classical Hodgkin lymphoma.

This clone has a single count. The chain recombines TRBV11-2 with TRBJ2-7; possibly TRBD1 or TRBD2 for D (5 bases each). Germline V gene data show CDR1 as SGHAT and CDR2 as FQNNGV. Trimming shortened V by 4 bases and J by 2 bases, and 15 bases separated the two germline ends. The CDR3 is made up of 15 amino acids. The CDR3 bases are TGTGCCAGCAGCTCACCCCTACGGGACGCCTACGAGCAGTACTTC. As protein: CASSSPLRDAYEQYF.

V and J are TRBV18 and TRBJ2-1; maybe TRBD2 (6 bases). CDR1 and CDR2 from the germline V gene are KGHSH and LQKENI. The CDR3 has 13 amino acids. With 3 bases removed from V and 9 bases from J, the gap between germline ends came to 12 bases. CDR3 amino acids: CASSPGRESEQFF. For the CDR3, the DNA is TGTGCCAGCTCACCGGGACGGGAGAGTGAGCAGTTCTTC.

The V gene is TRBV11-2, the J gene TRBJ2-1; D call uncertain. This CDR3 spans 17 amino acids. CDR1 is SGHAT and CDR2 is FQNNGV in the germline V gene. Trimming left V 1 base short and J 3 bases short, with 16 bases between. CDR3 sequence (DNA): TGTGCCAGCAGCTTAGTAGGTCGCGCCGCGGTCTACAATGAGCAGTTCTTC. It translates to CASSLVGRAAVYNEQFF.

In the case of this clone: This sample includes further DNA sequences coding for the same CDR3. The chain recombines TRBV12-5 with TRBJ1-4; D is possibly TRBD1 (5 bases). Trimming removed 1 base from V and 5 bases from J, with 8 bases in between. CDR3 length: 14 amino acids. The germline gives CDR1 LGHNT, CDR2 FRNRAP. The CDR3 region has the DNA TGTGCTAGTGGTTTGGGACAGACGAATGAAAAACTGTTTTTT. Encoded protein: CASGLGQTNEKLFF.

This chain links TRBV19 with TRBJ1-2, with a possible D match to TRBD1 (5 bases). The V gene's germline CDR1 is LNHDA and CDR2 SQIVND (reference sequence). This CDR3 comprises 14 residues. The V end was cut by 5 bases, the J end by 4 bases, with 14 bases between. CDR3 loop: CASSRQGSSYGYTF. The CDR3 DNA follows: TGTGCCAGTAGTCGCCAGGGTAGTTCCTATGGCTACACCTTC.

The J gene is TRBJ2-4, the V gene TRBV6-5; D is uncertain. Trimming took off 2 bases at V and 12 bases at J, with 17 bases between the two ends. The CDR3 contains 14 residues. Per germline, CDR1 MNHEY and CDR2 SVGAGI. The CDR3 sequence is CASSYPTHPVYQYF. The CDR3 DNA is TGTGCCAGCAGTTACCCGACCCACCCAGTATATCAGTACTTC.

In its sample, this clone was seen a few times. The chain has TRBV7-9 and TRBJ2-5, with D unresolved. The V gene's germline CDR1 is SEHNR and CDR2 FQNEAQ (reference sequence). This CDR3 has 11 amino acids. Between the trimmed V and J ends, which lost 2 bases and 3 bases, there was a span of 1 base. The CDR3 reads CASSLKETQYF. The CDR3 DNA is TGTGCCAGCAGCTTAAAAGAGACCCAGTACTTC.

This chain connects TRBV7-8 to TRBJ1-5; 7 nucleotides match TRBD1. Germline V gives CDR1 SGHVS, CDR2 FQNEAQ. CDR3 length equals 13 residues. The junction had 2 bases not matched to a gene; V was cut back by 5 bases and J by 4 bases. The CDR3 nucleotides read TGTGCCAGCAGCCAGACAGGGAATCAGCCCCAGCATTTT. As protein: CASSQTGNQPQHF.

The gene calls are TRBV19 and TRBJ1-4; D gene unclear. Germline CDR1 reads LNHDA; CDR2 reads SQIVND (reference sequence). V was pared by 5 bases and J by 7 bases, with 20 bases between. The CDR3 runs 16 residues. CDR3 loop: CASSFGRKLETEKLFF. DNA for the CDR3: TGTGCCAGTAGTTTTGGCAGAAAACTAGAGACTGAAAAACTGTTTTTT.

The chain carries TRBV4-3 and TRBJ1-1; 10 positions agree with TRBD1. The CDR3 spans 18 residues. Germline CDR1 LGHNA, CDR2 YSLEER. V shed 1 base and J 5 bases; nucleotides not matched to a gene: 13. In DNA form, the CDR3 reads TGCGCCAGCAGCCAAGTAGGTCCCGAGACAGGGGGCTTTACTGAAGCTTTCTTT. This codes for CASSQVGPETGGFTEAFF.

This clone has more than one count but fewer than ten. The sample has other DNA sequences that encode this CDR3 too. This chain connects TRBV5-1 to TRBJ1-2; D gene unclear. The CDR3 is made up of 13 amino acids. Germline V lookup: CDR1 SGHRS, CDR2 YFSETQ. Trimming cost V 4 bases and J 2 bases, with 9 bases left between them. CDR3 residues: CASSPGENYGYTF. The CDR3 DNA follows: TGCGCCAGCAGCCCCGGGGAGAACTATGGCTACACCTTC.

This chain joins TRBV11-2 and TRBJ1-3; D is unresolved. Germline lookup yields CDR1 SGHAT and CDR2 FQNNGV. The length of the CDR3 is 15 residues. V lost 1 base and J lost 3, with 10 bases in between. CDR3 bases: TGTGCCAGCAGCTTAGGACCTTTCGGTGGAAACACCATATATTTT. Translation: CASSLGPFGGNTIYF.

The V call is TRBV2, the J call TRBJ2-2; TRBD2 might be the D (6 bases). Per germline, CDR1 SNHLY and CDR2 FYNNEI. The CDR3 runs to 17 residues. Trimming removed 3 bases from V and 7 bases from J, with 21 bases in between. CDR3 bases: TGTGCCAGCAGTGAGTTAGGCCTAGCGAATTTTAACGGGGAGCTGTTTTTT. It codes for CASSELGLANFNGELFF.

The chain joins TRBV2 to TRBJ2-7; D not resolved. V was clipped by 2 bases and J by 1 base, with 9 bases between them. Germline V gives CDR1 SNHLY, CDR2 FYNNEI. The CDR3 extends over 14 amino acids. CDR3 sequence: CASSELDGSYEQYF. CDR3 in DNA: TGTGCCAGCAGTGAATTAGACGGATCCTACGAGCAGTACTTC.

The rearrangement uses TRBV28 and TRBJ2-1; 11 nucleotides agree with TRBD1. This CDR3 is built from 16 residues. The J segment lost 7 bases and the V segment lost 3 bases, leaving 8 bases of the junction unmatched. Germline CDR1 is MDHEN and CDR2 is SYDVKM. For the CDR3, the DNA is TGTGCCAGCAGTTTGCCGGGACAGGGGGTTCTAAATGAGCAGTTCTTC. Its protein is CASSLPGQGVLNEQFF. The full variable domain, rest sourced from reference TRBV28 and TRBJ2-1, is DVKVTQSSRYLVKRTGEKVFLECVQDMDHENMFWYRQDPGLGLRLIYFSYDVKMKEKGDIPEGYSVSREKKERFSLILESASTNQTSMYLCASSLPGQGVLNEQFFGPGTRLTVL.

The chain employs TRBV10-2 and TRBJ2-7; D not certain. CDR1 WSHSY and CDR2 SAAADI come from the germline V gene. V was clipped by 6 bases and J by 0 bases, with 15 bases between them. This CDR3 comprises 15 residues. The CDR3 coding sequence is TGCGCCAGCAGAGACGGGCAGGAGAGCTCCTACGAGCAGTACTTC. This sequence encodes CASRDGQESSYEQYF.

The chain carries TRBV6-5 and TRBJ1-4, with 9 bases identical to TRBD1. The CDR3 runs 14 residues. V was pared by 2 bases and J by 11 bases, with 6 bases of the junction left unmatched. Germline-derived CDR1 and CDR2 are MNHEY and SVGAGI. CDR3 bases: TGTGCCAGCAGTTACCAGACAGGGGGAGGGAAACTGTTTTTT. It yields the protein CASSYQTGGGKLFF.

J is TRBJ2-1 and V is TRBV5-1; 7 positions agree with TRBD2. Trimming removed 9 bases from V and 6 bases from J; junction bases left unmatched: 9. CDR1 and CDR2 (germline): SGHRS, YFSETQ. The CDR3 covers 13 residues. The CDR3 DNA is TGCGCCACCCGAACGGGGGGAGGCAATGAGCAGTTCTTC. Residues: CATRTGGGNEQFF.

CDR3 residues: CASSIGLRGQSEQYF. CDR3 DNA: TGTGCCAGTAGTATAGGGTTACGGGGGCAAAGCGAGCAGTACTTC. The chain employs TRBV19 and TRBJ2-7, with D possibly called TRBD1 or TRBD2 (6 bases each). Deletions cut 1 base from V and 6 bases from J, with 16 bases between. Germline CDR1 reads LNHDA; CDR2 reads SQIVND (reference sequence). This CDR3 is built from 15 residues.

The rearrangement uses TRBV18 and TRBJ2-5; 11 positions match TRBD1. This CDR3 is 13 amino acids long. V lost 5 bases to trimming and J lost 7 bases; unmatched junction nucleotides: 3. Per the germline V gene, CDR1 is KGHSH and CDR2 is LQKENI. DNA of the CDR3: TGTGCCAGCTCAGCGGGACAGGGGGTGACCCAGTACTTC. It codes for CASSAGQGVTQYF.